This T cell receptor (beta chain) was captured by sequencing in a study of blood T cell repertoires in COVID-19. Using immunoSEQ multiplex PCR, the repertoire was profiled, and TCRdb retains in-frame clones only, with some absent. The data show 62,000 or so clones, with around nine tenths seen just once and more than 2% held by the top ten. Germline CDR1 reads KGHSH; CDR2 reads LQKENI. CDR3 length: 16 residues. V lost 3 bases to trimming and J lost 6 bases; unmatched junction nucleotides: 6. The receptor comes from a human donor in a cohort sampled during active COVID-19. This chain uses TRBV18 with TRBJ2-2; 11 bases align to TRBD2. Sequenced sample: peripheral blood. CDR3 residues: CASSPFLAGGSGELFF. Written as DNA, the CDR3 is TGTGCCAGCTCACCGTTCCTAGCGGGGGGATCCGGGGAGCTGTTTTTT.